This T cell receptor beta chain came from a study of CD8 T cells in ankylosing spondylitis. TCRdb re-called the 5' RACE reads with MiXCR, one entry per CDR3 protein. The data show tens of thousands of distinct CDR3 sequences, about 4.2% seen once. Study observations and caveats: Reactive arthritis synovial fluid and blood previously showed some of these motif variants. What appeared characteristic of ankylosing spondylitis blood was a TCR beta motif of fewer than ten highly homologous variants. As for the disease-linked clones, they showed a CD8+ phenotype and occurred at relatively low frequencies in peripheral blood. Disease-linked clones were reportedly significantly enriched in matched ankylosing spondylitis synovial fluid.

This clonotype was picked up many times. Its target is not known. CDR1 and CDR2 (germline): SGDLS, YYNGEE. The CDR3 sequence is 15 residues long. Germline trimming cut 4 bases from V and 2 bases from J; bases unmatched to any gene: 5. The material sequenced was blood, either unsorted or a sorted T cell fraction (not recorded which). This TCR was sampled from a female donor with ankylosing spondylitis or in good health (not recorded which). The genes are TRBV9 and TRBJ2-3; 9 nucleotides agree with TRBD2. This chain's CDR3 is CASSRSGGNTDTQYF. The CDR3 DNA reads TGTGCCAGCAGCCGTAGCGGGGGAAACACAGATACGCAGTATTTT.